This T cell receptor (beta chain) was recovered during a study of blood T cell repertoires in COVID-19. For the study at large: The United States, Italy and Spain were the sources of the acute and convalescent COVID-19 samples.

Authors' analysis steps: Amplification of reference gene primers provided the estimated nucleated cell counts. Here immunoSEQ multiplex PCR was the method, and the copy in TCRdb shows in-frame clones only, minus some. The V and J calls and clone size come from that table; D and trimming were worked out from the DNA. In the table there are more than 85,000 clones, approximately 89% of which are singletons. Germline CDR1 and CDR2: SGDLS and YYNGEE. This CDR3 contains 17 residues. Trimming removed 2 bases from V and 3 bases from J; junction bases left unmatched: 9. V gene TRBV9 combines with J gene TRBJ2-3; 10 bases match TRBD2. The clonotype was recovered from a human donor in a cohort sampled during active COVID-19. Sample: peripheral blood. The CDR3 protein is CASSVGLAAFGTDTQYF. The CDR3 DNA follows: TGTGCCAGCAGCGTTGGACTAGCGGCCTTCGGAACAGATACGCAGTATTTT.